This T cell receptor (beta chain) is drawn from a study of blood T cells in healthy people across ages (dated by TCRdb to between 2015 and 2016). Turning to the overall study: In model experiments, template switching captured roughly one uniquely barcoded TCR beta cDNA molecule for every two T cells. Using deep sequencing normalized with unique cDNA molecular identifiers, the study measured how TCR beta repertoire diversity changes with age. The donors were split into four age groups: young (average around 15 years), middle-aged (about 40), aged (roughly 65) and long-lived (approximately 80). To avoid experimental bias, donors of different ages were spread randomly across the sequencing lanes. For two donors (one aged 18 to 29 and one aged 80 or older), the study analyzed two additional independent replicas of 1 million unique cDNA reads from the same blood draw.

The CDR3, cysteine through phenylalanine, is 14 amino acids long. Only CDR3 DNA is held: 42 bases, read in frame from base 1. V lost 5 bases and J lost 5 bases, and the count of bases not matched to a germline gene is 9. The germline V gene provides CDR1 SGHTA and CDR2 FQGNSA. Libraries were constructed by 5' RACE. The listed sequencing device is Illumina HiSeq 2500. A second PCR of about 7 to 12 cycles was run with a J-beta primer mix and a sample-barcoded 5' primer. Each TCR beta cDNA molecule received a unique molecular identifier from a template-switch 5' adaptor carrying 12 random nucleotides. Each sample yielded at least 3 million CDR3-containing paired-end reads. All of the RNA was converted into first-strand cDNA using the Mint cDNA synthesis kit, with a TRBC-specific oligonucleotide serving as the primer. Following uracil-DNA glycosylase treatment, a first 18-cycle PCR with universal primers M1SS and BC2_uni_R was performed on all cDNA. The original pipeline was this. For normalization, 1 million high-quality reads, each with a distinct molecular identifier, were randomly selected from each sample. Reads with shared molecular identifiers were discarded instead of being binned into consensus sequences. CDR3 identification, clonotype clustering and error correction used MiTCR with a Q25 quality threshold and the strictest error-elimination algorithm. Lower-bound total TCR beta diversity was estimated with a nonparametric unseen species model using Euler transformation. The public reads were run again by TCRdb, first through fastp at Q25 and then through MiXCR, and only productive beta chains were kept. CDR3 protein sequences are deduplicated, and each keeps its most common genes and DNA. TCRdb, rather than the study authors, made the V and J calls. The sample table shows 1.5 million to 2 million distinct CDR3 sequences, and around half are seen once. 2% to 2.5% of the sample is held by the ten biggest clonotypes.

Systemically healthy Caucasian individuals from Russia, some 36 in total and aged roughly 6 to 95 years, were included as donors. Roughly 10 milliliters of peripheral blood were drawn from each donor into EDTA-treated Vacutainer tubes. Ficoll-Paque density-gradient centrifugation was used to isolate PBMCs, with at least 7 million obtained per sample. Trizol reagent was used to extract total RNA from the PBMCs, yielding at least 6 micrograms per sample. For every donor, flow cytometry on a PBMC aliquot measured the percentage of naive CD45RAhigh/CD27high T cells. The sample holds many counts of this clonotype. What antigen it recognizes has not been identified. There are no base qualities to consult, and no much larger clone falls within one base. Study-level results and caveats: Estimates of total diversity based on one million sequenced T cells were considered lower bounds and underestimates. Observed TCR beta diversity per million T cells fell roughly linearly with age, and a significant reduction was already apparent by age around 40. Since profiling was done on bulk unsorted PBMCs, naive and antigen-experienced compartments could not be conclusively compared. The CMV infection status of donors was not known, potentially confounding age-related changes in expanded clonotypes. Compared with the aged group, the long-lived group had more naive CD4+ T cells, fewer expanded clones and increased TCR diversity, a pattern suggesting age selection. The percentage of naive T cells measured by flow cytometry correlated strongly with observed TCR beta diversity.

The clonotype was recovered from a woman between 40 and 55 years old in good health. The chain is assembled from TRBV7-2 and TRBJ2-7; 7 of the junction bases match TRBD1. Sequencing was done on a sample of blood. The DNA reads TGTGCCAGCAGCCTCACCCGGACAGGCCACGAGCAGTACTTC. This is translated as CASSLTRTGHEQYF.